These T cell receptor beta chains were read from a single sample in a study of a mutant IDH1 vaccine in newly diagnosed glioma. Their antigens remain unidentified. The repertoire was sequenced with immunoSEQ multiplex PCR; TCRdb's copy has only in-frame clones and lacks some. Altogether 35,000 to 45,000 clones are present, 75% to 85% being singletons, with the ten largest covering about 12%. The source material was PBMCs, sampled from a glioma patient whose treatment included an IDH1 peptide vaccine. Every receptor here comes from a man between 45 and 60 years old with glioma. The CDR3 runs from the conserved cysteine through the conserved F or W. Fields, in order: clone size, V gene, D gene, CDR3 length, J gene, CDR3 protein, CDR3 DNA. A D gene is named only where the DNA matches it firmly. A row's size may be missing; if present it is once, few, many or a size class.

>once|TRBV2|TRBD2|14|TRBJ2-1
CASKPGTSGDEQFF
TGTGCCAGCAAACCCGGGACTAGCGGGGATGAGCAGTTCTTC
>.|TRBV2|.|16|TRBJ1-5
CASSVFRGAGIKAQHF
TGTGCCAGCAGTGTTTTTAGGGGGGCAGGGATTAAGGCCCAGCATTTT
>few|TRBV7-2|.|16|TRBJ1-5
CASSLDRDVRNQPQHF
TGTGCCAGCAGCCTCGACCGGGACGTAAGAAATCAGCCCCAGCATTTT
>.|TRBV9|.|14|TRBJ2-7
CASSVDGRTYEQYF
TGTGCCAGCAGCGTAGATGGCAGAACCTACGAGCAGTACTTC
>.|TRBV19|TRBD1|14|TRBJ2-7
CASSPIGQANEQYF
TGTGCCAGTAGTCCAATTGGACAGGCCAACGAGCAGTACTTC
>.|TRBV28|.|14|TRBJ2-7
CASSFRIRVHEQYF
TGTGCCAGCAGTTTCAGGATTCGCGTCCACGAGCAGTACTTC
>.|TRBV5-1|.|14|TRBJ1-2
CASSTDPGDYGYTF
TGCGCCAGCAGCACAGACCCCGGAGACTATGGCTACACCTTC
>.|TRBV14|.|13|TRBJ1-1
CASSAQGNTEAFF
TGTGCCAGCAGTGCACAGGGAAACACTGAAGCTTTCTTT
>medium-sized|TRBV5-4|.|12|TRBJ1-5
CASSLAGGPQHF
TGTGCCAGCAGCTTGGCCGGGGGGCCCCAGCATTTT
>few|TRBV7-9|TRBD1|17|TRBJ1-1
CASSPLPGQGWDTEAFF
TGTGCCAGCAGCCCACTACCGGGACAGGGGTGGGACACTGAAGCTTTCTTT
>.|TRBV6-5|TRBD1|15|TRBJ2-5
CASSRGQGIQETQYF
TGTGCCAGCAGCCGGGGACAGGGGATCCAAGAGACCCAGTACTTC
>.|TRBV19|.|12|TRBJ1-5
CASSFLGQPQHF
TGTGCCAGTAGTTTCCTTGGGCAGCCCCAGCATTTT
>few|TRBV29-1|.|17|TRBJ2-7
CSVVYGGQGRSIYEQYF
TGCAGCGTTGTATATGGGGGGCAGGGAAGATCTATCTACGAGCAGTACTTC
>once|TRBV7-9|TRBD1|15|TRBJ2-7
CASSLSGGGYYEQYF
TGTGCCAGCAGCTTATCAGGGGGCGGTTACTACGAGCAGTACTTC